The 21 T cell receptor beta chains below were found in one sample sequenced in a study of T cells in localized non-small cell lung cancer. Sequencing was performed with immunoSEQ multiplex PCR; in TCRdb, only in-frame clones are kept and a portion is missing. The sample holds roughly 30,000 clones, 85% to 90% seen once. This specimen was peripheral blood, taken before any cancer treatment. These receptors were collected from a female donor aged 60 or older with stage I lung adenocarcinoma.

There are a few counts of this clone. Other DNA sequences within the sample encode an identical CDR3. V gene TRBV5-1 combines with J gene TRBJ2-3; unclear D gene. Germline V lookup: CDR1 SGHRS, CDR2 YFSETQ. This CDR3 has 13 residues. Trimming cost V 0 bases and J 1 base, with 3 bases left between them. CDR3 sequence reads: CASSLAGTDTQYF. In nucleotides, the CDR3 is TGCGCCAGCAGCTTGGCGGGCACAGATACGCAGTATTTT.

This sequence joins TRBV7-2 and TRBJ2-7; 7 positions agree with TRBD1. Germline CDR1 and CDR2: SGHTA and FQGNSA. The CDR3 spans 13 residues. V lost 6 bases to trimming and J lost 6 bases; unmatched junction nucleotides: 8. The CDR3 sequence: CASRTTGAGEQYF. The CDR3 region has the DNA TGTGCCAGCAGGACTACAGGGGCGGGCGAGCAGTACTTC.

This chain's CDR3 is CASGTTGSSYEQYF. CDR3 in DNA: TGCGCCAGTGGCACGACAGGCAGCTCCTACGAGCAGTACTTC. The gene calls are TRBV5-1 and TRBJ2-7; tentatively, D is TRBD1 (6 bases). This CDR3 spans 14 amino acids. The V and J ends lost 8 bases and 0 bases respectively, with 15 bases between them. Germline V lookup: CDR1 SGHRS, CDR2 YFSETQ.

CDR3 loop: CASSRNEETQYF. The CDR3 DNA reads TGTGCCAGTAGTCGGAACGAAGAGACCCAGTACTTC. The chain uses TRBV19 and TRBJ2-5; D is undetermined. The CDR3 has 12 amino acids. Trimming took 5 bases from V and 3 from J, leaving 7 bases between them. Germline V CDR1 and CDR2: LNHDA, SQIVND (reference sequence).

This clone appeared a single time. The chain uses TRBV6-5 and TRBJ2-2; no firm D call. CDR1 is MNHEY and CDR2 is SVGAGI in the germline V gene. With 0 bases removed from V and 3 bases from J, the gap between germline ends came to 8 bases. The CDR3 contains 15 residues. This CDR3 reads CASSYSDTYTGELFF. The CDR3 DNA is TGTGCCAGCAGTTACTCTGACACCTACACCGGGGAGCTGTTTTTT.

This chain joins TRBV9 and TRBJ1-1; D is uncertain. The CDR3 has 12 amino acids. The V and J ends lost 0 bases and 8 bases respectively, with 8 bases between them. Looked up from germline, CDR1 is SGDLS and CDR2 is YYNGEE. CDR3 in DNA: TGTGCCAGCAGCGTAGTAAGGGCGGAAGCTTTCTTT. Translation: CASSVVRAEAFF.

This clone has only one observation. The rearrangement joins TRBV11-2 to TRBJ2-7; maybe TRBD2 (6 bases). Trimming removed 5 bases at V and 6 bases at J, with 14 bases between. Germline CDR1 is SGHAT and CDR2 is FQNNGV. This CDR3 contains 13 residues. CDR3: CASSPGLNSEQYF. Written as DNA, the CDR3 is TGTGCCAGCAGCCCCGGACTAAATTCCGAGCAGTACTTC. Drawing the rest from reference TRBV11-2 and TRBJ2-7, the complete variable domain is EAGVAQSPRYKIIEKRQSVAFWCNPISGHATLYWYQQILGQGPKLLIQFQNNGVVDDSQLPKDRFSAERLKGVDSTLKIQPAKLEDSAVYLCASSPGLNSEQYFGPGTRLTVT.

This clone was counted a few times. The V call is TRBV15, the J call TRBJ1-5; 9 bases line up with TRBD1. This CDR3 region has 17 residues. Per germline, CDR1 LNHNV and CDR2 YYDKDF (reference sequence). Trimming at V came to 3 bases and at J to 5 bases, leaving 11 bases not matched to a gene. The CDR3 spells CATSSFPRRTGDQPQHF. In DNA, the CDR3 is TGTGCCACCAGCAGCTTTCCCCGAAGGACAGGGGATCAGCCCCAGCATTTT.

This chain connects TRBV11-2 to TRBJ2-7; no reliable D call. The CDR3 is made up of 15 amino acids. V dropped 2 bases and J dropped 1 base, with 12 bases sitting between them. The germline V gene encodes CDR1 SGHAT and CDR2 FQNNGV. The CDR3, as DNA: TGTGCCAGCAGCTTAACGGTCGGGTTTTCCTACGAGCAGTACTTC. Protein sequence: CASSLTVGFSYEQYF.

This chain joins TRBV4-3 and TRBJ1-4; D gene ambiguous. V shed 1 base and J shed 5 bases, with 17 bases lying between them. The CDR3 totals 17 residues. The germline gives CDR1 LGHNA, CDR2 YSLEER. CDR3 in DNA: TGCGCCAGCAGCCAAGTCAGCCACCGGAACCACAATGAAAAACTGTTTTTT. Its translation: CASSQVSHRNHNEKLFF.

The chain uses TRBV19 and TRBJ2-7, with 7 bases that match TRBD1. Per germline, CDR1 LNHDA and CDR2 SQIVND (reference sequence). V dropped 5 bases and J dropped 3; count of bases not matched to a gene: 4. The CDR3 is 13 amino acids. CDR3 region: CASSPRTGYEQYF. CDR3 in DNA: TGTGCCAGTAGTCCCCGGACAGGCTACGAGCAGTACTTC.

The chain links TRBV19 to TRBJ1-2; TRBD1 agrees at 7 bases. Germline-derived CDR1 and CDR2 are LNHDA and SQIVND (reference sequence). The CDR3 covers 14 residues. V lost 10 bases, J lost 5 bases, and 13 bases stayed unmatched. CDR3 DNA sequence: TGTGCCACAAACTCTCAAAGGGGGCCTTATGGCTACACCTTC. Amino acid sequence: CATNSQRGPYGYTF.

The chain carries TRBV10-3 and TRBJ2-5; 16 nucleotides align to TRBD2. CDR3 length equals 18 residues. Germline values: CDR1 ENHRY, CDR2 SYGVKD. After removal of 0 bases from V and 5 bases from J, the junction contained 6 bases not matched to a gene. The CDR3 loop reads CAISESKSGLAGGETQYF. CDR3 bases: TGTGCCATCAGTGAGTCGAAGTCGGGACTAGCGGGAGGGGAGACCCAGTACTTC.

The CDR3 bases are TGTGCCAGCAGCTTGGGACTAGCGGGAGACAATGAGCAGTTCTTC. Amino acid sequence: CASSLGLAGDNEQFF. V usage is TRBV5-8 and J usage is TRBJ2-1, with TRBD2 matching 12 bases. CDR1 and CDR2 (germline): SGHTS, YDEGEE. The CDR3 has 15 residues. The V gene end was trimmed by 0 bases and the J gene end by 5 bases; junction bases not matched to a gene: 0. Drawing the rest from reference TRBV5-8 and TRBJ2-1, the complete variable domain is EAGVTQSPTHLIKTRGQQATLRCSPISGHTSVYWYQQALGLGLQFLLWYDEGEERNRGNFPPRFSGRQFPNYSSELNVNALELEDSALYLCASSLGLAGDNEQFFGPGTRLTVL.

The chain carries TRBV28 and TRBJ2-7; TRBD1 is a possible D gene (6 bases). CDR1 and CDR2 (germline): MDHEN, SYDVKM. This CDR3 region has 14 residues. The V gene lost 6 bases and the J gene lost 2 bases, with 14 bases spanning the gap. The CDR3 spells CASRRLDSAYEQYF. In DNA form, the CDR3 reads TGTGCCAGCAGGAGATTGGACAGTGCCTACGAGCAGTACTTC.

The chain carries TRBV27 and TRBJ1-1, with TRBD1 matching over 7 bases. This CDR3 has 14 amino acids. The J segment lost 7 bases and the V segment lost 10 bases, leaving 15 bases of the junction unmatched. From germline, CDR1 is MNHEY and CDR2 SMNVEV (reference sequence). The CDR3: CATGQYRGTSEAFF. The CDR3, as DNA: TGTGCCACCGGGCAGTACAGGGGAACAAGTGAAGCTTTCTTT.

The J gene is TRBJ2-2, the V gene TRBV29-1; perhaps TRBD2 as D (7 bases). With 6 bases removed from V and 2 bases from J, the gap between germline ends came to 13 bases. Per germline, CDR1 SQVTM and CDR2 ANQGSEA. The CDR3 loop spans 14 amino acids. This CDR3 reads CSVRGGRNTGELFF. The CDR3 bases are TGCAGCGTGAGGGGGGGTCGAAACACCGGGGAGCTGTTTTTT.

The chain has TRBV19 and TRBJ2-5; D is perhaps TRBD2 (6 bases). The CDR3 totals 13 residues. V shed 3 bases and J shed 4 bases, with 9 bases lying between them. Germline loops: CDR1 LNHDA, CDR2 SQIVND (reference sequence). The CDR3 sequence: CASSIGGIETQYF. CDR3 DNA: TGTGCCAGTAGTATTGGGGGGATAGAGACCCAGTACTTC.

The V and J genes are TRBV4-3 and TRBJ1-5, with TRBD1 matching over 7 bases. The CDR3 contains 17 residues. The J segment lost 0 bases and the V segment lost 1 base, leaving 6 bases of the junction unmatched. Germline loops: CDR1 LGHNA, CDR2 YSLEER. The CDR3 DNA reads TGCGCCAGCAGCCAAGGTACCCAGGGGGGTAGCAATCAGCCCCAGCATTTT. It encodes CASSQGTQGGSNQPQHF.

The chain is built from TRBV27 and TRBJ1-1; 7 positions agree with TRBD1. This CDR3 comprises 15 residues. V lost 3 bases, J lost 7 bases, and 11 bases stayed unmatched. Germline CDR1 MNHEY, CDR2 SMNVEV (reference sequence). CDR3 in amino acids: CASSFRDRVGNEAFF. CDR3 DNA sequence: TGTGCCAGCAGTTTCCGCGACAGGGTAGGCAATGAAGCTTTCTTT.

This rearrangement joins TRBV9 to TRBJ2-3; either TRBD1 or TRBD2 may supply D (5 bases each). CDR3 size: 15 residues. CDR1 is SGDLS, CDR2 YYNGEE, per germline. Between the trimmed V and J ends, which lost 4 bases and 2 bases, there was a span of 14 bases. Here the CDR3 reads CASSLGAIITDTQYF. CDR3 DNA: TGTGCCAGCAGCCTCGGGGCGATCATCACAGATACGCAGTATTTT. The full variable domain, its missing parts supplied by reference TRBV9 and TRBJ2-3, is DSGVTQTPKHLITATGQRVTLRCSPRSGDLSVYWYQQSLDQGLQFLIQYYNGEERAKGNILERFSAQQFPDLHSELNLSSLELGDSALYFCASSLGAIITDTQYFGPGTRLTVL.